These 17 T cell receptor beta chains share one sample of origin, sequenced in a study of T cell changes during pregnancy in multiple sclerosis. The assay was immunoSEQ multiplex PCR, and TCRdb's table has in-frame clones only and misses some. The table has about 50,000 clones, about nine tenths seen once. The sample in question was CD4+ T cells from peripheral blood mononuclear cells, obtained in the second trimester of pregnancy. These receptors were obtained from a female donor with multiple sclerosis, enrolled in a pregnancy study.

The chain combines TRBV2 with TRBJ2-3; D may be TRBD2 (6 bases). The CDR3 runs to 17 residues. Germline V gives CDR1 SNHLY, CDR2 FYNNEI. Trimming took off 4 bases at V and 0 bases at J, with 17 bases between the two ends. This CDR3 is CASSGPGEQHSTDTQYF. As DNA, the CDR3 is TGTGCCAGCAGTGGCCCGGGGGAACAGCATAGCACAGATACGCAGTATTTT.

The rearrangement links TRBV5-4 to TRBJ1-1, with D tentatively TRBD1 (6 bases). CDR1 is SGHNT, CDR2 YYREEE, per germline (reference sequence). V lost 3 bases, J lost 0 bases, and 15 bases lay in between. The CDR3 is made up of 16 amino acids. The CDR3 is CASSSRYRDMNTEAFF. The CDR3 DNA is TGTGCCAGCAGCTCCCGTTACAGGGACATGAACACTGAAGCTTTCTTT.

This chain links TRBV6-1 with TRBJ2-7; 10 bases map to TRBD1. The CDR3 contains 13 residues. Trimming took 8 bases from V and 5 from J; bases not matched to a gene: 6. Germline V gene lookup returns CDR1 MNHNS and CDR2 SASEGT. CDR3 loop: CASRLTGGNEQYF. DNA for the CDR3: TGTGCCAGCCGACTGACAGGGGGCAACGAGCAGTACTTC.

The rearrangement links TRBV11-2 to TRBJ2-7; D remains ambiguous. V was trimmed by 2 bases and J by 3 bases, leaving 5 bases between them. This CDR3 spans 12 amino acids. The V gene's germline CDR1 is SGHAT and CDR2 FQNNGV. The CDR3 nucleotides are TGTGCCAGCAGCTTACTAAACTACGAGCAGTACTTC. Translating it yields CASSLLNYEQYF.

J is TRBJ1-1 and V is TRBV6-5; the D is unclear. V lost 3 bases and J 5 bases, leaving 10 bases between the germline ends. This CDR3 region has 13 residues. The V gene's germline CDR1 is MNHEY and CDR2 SVGAGI. The CDR3 DNA is TGTGCCAGCAGTTATCTGGGGAGGACTGAAGCTTTCTTT. It is translated as CASSYLGRTEAFF.

A note on this clone: The sample has other DNA sequences that encode this CDR3 too. The chain has TRBV7-3 and TRBJ1-1; 7 bases line up with TRBD1. Germline V lookup: CDR1 SGHTA, CDR2 FQGTGA. V shed 4 bases and J 4 bases; nucleotides not matched to a gene: 3. The CDR3 sequence is 13 residues long. The CDR3 here is CASSSQGPTEAFF. The CDR3 coding sequence is TGTGCCAGCAGCTCACAGGGGCCCACTGAAGCTTTCTTT. The full variable domain, rest sourced from reference TRBV7-3 and TRBJ1-1, is GAGVSQTPSNKVTEKGKYVELRCDPISGHTALYWYRQSLGQGPEFLIYFQGTGAADDSGLPNDRFFAVRPEGSVSTLKIQRTERGDSAVYLCASSSQGPTEAFFGQGTRLTVV.

The V call is TRBV19, the J call TRBJ2-2; D might be TRBD2 (6 bases). From germline, CDR1 is LNHDA and CDR2 SQIVND (reference sequence). The CDR3 length is 17 residues. V was cut by 7 bases and J by 1 base, with 19 bases left in between. In DNA, the CDR3 is TGTGCCAGTACCAACAACATTTGGGGGGAGAACACCGGGGAGCTGTTTTTT. Translation gives CASTNNIWGENTGELFF.

V is TRBV6-5 and J is TRBJ1-6; a weak D match, TRBD1 (5 bases). Between the trimmed V and J ends, which lost 8 bases and 6 bases, there was a span of 17 bases. The CDR3 has 15 amino acids. Germline lookup yields CDR1 MNHEY and CDR2 SVGAGI. CDR3 loop: CASALGGVGNSPLHF. CDR3 in DNA: TGTGCCAGCGCCCTGGGGGGGGTTGGTAATTCACCCCTCCACTTT.

V gene TRBV11-2 combines with J gene TRBJ1-1, with 7 nucleotides matching TRBD1. V gave up 2 bases and J gave up 0 bases; unmatched junction bases: 9. This CDR3 region has 17 residues. Germline CDR1 SGHAT, CDR2 FQNNGV. The CDR3 DNA follows: TGTGCCAGCAGCTTAAGCTGGGGGACAGTTTTGAACACTGAAGCTTTCTTT. Translated: CASSLSWGTVLNTEAFF.

The chain recombines TRBV7-7 with TRBJ2-1; 9 positions agree with TRBD2. Germline lookup yields CDR1 SSHAT and CDR2 FNYEAQ (reference sequence). The V gene end was trimmed by 5 bases and the J gene end by 4 bases; junction bases not matched to a gene: 9. The CDR3 loop spans 16 amino acids. CDR3 sequence: CASSRSGLALYNEQFF. DNA of the CDR3: TGTGCCAGCAGCAGGAGTGGACTAGCGCTTTACAATGAGCAGTTCTTC.

The chain has TRBV2 and TRBJ2-7, with D perhaps matching TRBD2 (6 bases). The ends were cut back, 6 bases at V and 6 bases at J, with 21 bases in the middle. The germline gives CDR1 SNHLY, CDR2 FYNNEI. CDR3 length: 15 residues. The CDR3 DNA reads TGTGCCAGCAGAGGCACCCGGGGACTTTTATCCGAGCAGTACTTC. Translated, it gives CASRGTRGLLSEQYF.

This sequence joins TRBV19 and TRBJ1-4, with a tentative D call TRBD1 (6 bases). Germline loops: CDR1 LNHDA, CDR2 SQIVND (reference sequence). Trimming took 3 bases from V and 2 from J, leaving 10 bases between them. CDR3 size: 15 residues. CDR3 sequence: CASSIWDTTNEKLFF. The DNA of the CDR3 is TGTGCCAGTAGTATTTGGGACACCACTAATGAAAAACTGTTTTTT.

The chain combines TRBV5-1 with TRBJ2-5; possible D gene TRBD1, 5 bases. Per germline, CDR1 SGHRS and CDR2 YFSETQ. This CDR3 contains 14 residues. The ends were cut back, 4 bases at V and 4 bases at J, with 14 bases in the middle. CDR3 DNA sequence: TGCGCCAGCAGCGCCGACAGAGTTGGAGAGACCCAGTACTTC. This codes for CASSADRVGETQYF.

V usage is TRBV6-4 and J usage is TRBJ1-6; 7 bases agree with TRBD1. CDR3 length equals 15 residues. J was trimmed by 4 bases and V by 9 bases; bases with no gene match: 9. CDR1 is MRHNA, CDR2 SNTAGT, per germline. The CDR3 DNA reads TGTGCCAGTAACGACAGGGCCCAATATAATTCACCCCTCCACTTT. Its protein product is CASNDRAQYNSPLHF.

This chain links TRBV7-9 with TRBJ2-1, with 9 bases aligning to TRBD2. The V gene's germline CDR1 is SEHNR and CDR2 FQNEAQ (reference sequence). This CDR3 comprises 16 residues. The V gene end was trimmed by 4 bases and the J gene end by 0 bases; junction bases not matched to a gene: 4. CDR3 amino acids: CASSSKREVSYNEQFF. The CDR3 DNA reads TGTGCCAGCAGCTCAAAGCGGGAGGTCTCCTACAATGAGCAGTTCTTC.

This chain connects TRBV2 to TRBJ1-2; 7 bases agree with TRBD1. This CDR3 region has 16 residues. CDR1 and CDR2 from the germline V gene are SNHLY and FYNNEI. Germline trimming cut 2 bases from V and 4 bases from J; bases unmatched to any gene: 10. The CDR3 spells CASSEILGGGPYGYTF. Here the CDR3 DNA reads TGTGCCAGCAGTGAAATTCTAGGGGGCGGCCCCTATGGCTACACCTTC.

The chain couples TRBV6-6 to TRBJ2-1; 9 bases map to TRBD2. CDR3 length: 14 amino acids. With V trimmed by 8 bases and J by 10 bases, 12 bases remained unmatched. The germline V gene encodes CDR1 MNHNY and CDR2 SVGAGI (reference sequence). The CDR3: CASDPIAGVREQFF. The CDR3 DNA sequence: TGTGCCAGCGATCCCATAGCGGGGGTAAGGGAGCAGTTCTTC.